The entry below gives a single T cell receptor beta chain sequence along with its context. Sequenced by immunoSEQ multiplex PCR; TCRdb stores in-frame clones only, minus some. The table has 200,000 to 250,000 clones, about 85% seen once. The source of the sample is a study of blood T cell repertoires in COVID-19. Study at large: Acute and convalescent COVID-19 specimens originated in the United States, Italy and Spain.

The V end lost 8 bases, the J end lost 4 bases, and 20 bases lay between the germline ends. The CDR3 has 15 residues. Germline values: CDR1 SNHLY, CDR2 FYNNEI. Self-reported history from a screening survey and questionnaire set each donor's cohort. The TCR was taken from a man younger than 40 who had recovered from COVID-19. Sequenced: PBMCs or T cells enriched from blood (not recorded which). J is TRBJ1-2 and V is TRBV2; possibly TRBD1 for D (5 bases). This CDR3 is CASVSQLTGGYGYTF. In DNA, the CDR3 is TGTGCCAGCGTTAGCCAATTGACGGGGGGCTATGGCTACACCTTC.